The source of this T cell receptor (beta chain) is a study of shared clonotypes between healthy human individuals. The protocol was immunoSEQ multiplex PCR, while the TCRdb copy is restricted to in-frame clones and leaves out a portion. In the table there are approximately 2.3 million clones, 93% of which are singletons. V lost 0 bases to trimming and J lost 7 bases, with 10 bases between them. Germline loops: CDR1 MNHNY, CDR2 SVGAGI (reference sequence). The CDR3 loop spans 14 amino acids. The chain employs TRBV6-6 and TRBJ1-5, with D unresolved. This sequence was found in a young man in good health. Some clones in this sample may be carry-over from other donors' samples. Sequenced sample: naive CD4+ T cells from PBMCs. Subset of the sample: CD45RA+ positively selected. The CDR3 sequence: CASSYSRVGQPQHF. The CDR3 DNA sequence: TGTGCCAGCAGTTACTCGAGAGTGGGGCAGCCCCAGCATTTT.